This passage covers 30 T cell receptor beta chains from one sample sequenced in a study of blood T cell repertoires in COVID-19 (dated by TCRdb to about 2020). Libraries were prepared through the immunoSEQ multiplex PCR assay. TCRdb retrieved this table from immuneACCESS and kept in-frame rearrangements only. Not all clones are present; in checked studies, unresolved V genes account for under half, and no reason is known for the remainder. The sample table shows approximately 150,000 clones, and 85% to 90% are seen once. Over 35% of the sample belongs to the ten largest clones. Sequenced: peripheral blood. These receptors were obtained from a man aged 45-60 years who had recovered from COVID-19.

This chain links TRBV7-2 with TRBJ2-7; D perhaps matches TRBD1 (5 bases). Trimming left V 1 base short and J 6 bases short, with 19 bases between. Germline assignment: CDR1 SGHTA and CDR2 FQGNSA. This CDR3 has 16 amino acids. CDR3 sequence reads: CASSLGLAGKGREQYF. The CDR3 nucleotides are TGTGCCAGCAGCTTAGGGCTGGCAGGGAAAGGGCGCGAGCAGTACTTC.

The V call is TRBV6-5, the J call TRBJ1-1; perhaps TRBD1 as D (5 bases). The length of the CDR3 is 13 residues. Germline V gives CDR1 MNHEY, CDR2 SVGAGI. Trimming took off 6 bases at V and 7 bases at J, with 15 bases between the two ends. DNA of the CDR3: TGTGCCAGCAGGCGGGGGGTTTTGATTGAAGCTTTCTTT. Translated: CASRRGVLIEAFF.

In DNA, the CDR3 is TGTGCCTGCGGGACAGGGGGCTACCCAGATACGCAGTATTTT. As protein: CACGTGGYPDTQYF. The chain joins TRBV30 to TRBJ2-3; TRBD1 aligns across 12 bases. V gave up 6 bases and J gave up 4 bases; unmatched junction bases: 5. The CDR3 has 14 residues. Germline lookup yields CDR1 GTSNPN and CDR2 SVGIG (reference sequence).

This clone turned up a few times. This rearrangement joins TRBV6-5 to TRBJ1-2, with D perhaps matching TRBD1 (5 bases). Germline V gives CDR1 MNHEY, CDR2 SVGAGI. The CDR3 spans 12 residues. The germline V and J ends were trimmed by 2 bases and 7 bases, with 8 bases remaining between them. CDR3 region: CASSYRGGGYTF. The DNA of the CDR3 is TGTGCCAGCAGTTACAGGGGTGGTGGCTACACCTTC.

This clone was observed once. The gene calls are TRBV29-1 and TRBJ2-1, with D unresolved. Per the germline V gene, CDR1 is SQVTM and CDR2 is ANQGSEA. V lost 4 bases and J 6 bases, leaving 10 bases between the germline ends. CDR3 size: 12 residues. CDR3 in DNA: TGCAGCGTTGCTTTCCGGAGCAATGAGCAGTTCTTC. The encoded protein is CSVAFRSNEQFF.

The chain carries TRBV19 and TRBJ1-6; no clear D gene. CDR1 is LNHDA, CDR2 SQIVND, per germline (reference sequence). The CDR3 contains 17 residues. V was shortened by 5 bases and J by 5 bases, with 19 bases between the two germline ends. The CDR3 region has the DNA TGTGCCAGTAGTCCTCGGACTCCCGGAACCCATAATTCACCCCTCCACTTT. Translation gives CASSPRTPGTHNSPLHF.

CDR3 DNA: TGTGCCATCAGTGAGTCGGTCGTTCGGGACAGGTCCTACGAGCAGTACTTC. Its translation is CAISESVVRDRSYEQYF. This chain joins TRBV10-3 and TRBJ2-7; TRBD1 aligns across 8 bases. Looked up from germline, CDR1 is ENHRY and CDR2 is SYGVKD. The J segment lost 1 base and the V segment lost 0 bases, leaving 8 bases of the junction unmatched. This CDR3 is built from 17 residues.

The genes are TRBV5-1 and TRBJ1-5; TRBD1 is a possible D gene (6 bases). There are 14 residues in the CDR3. Trimming removed 0 bases at V and 8 bases at J, with 12 bases between. Germline V lookup: CDR1 SGHRS, CDR2 YFSETQ. The CDR3, as DNA: TGCGCCAGCAGCTTGGAAGGGGGATTCGAGCCCCAGCATTTT. Its protein product is CASSLEGGFEPQHF.

The chain recombines TRBV5-1 with TRBJ2-1; D is perhaps TRBD2 (5 bases). CDR1 SGHRS and CDR2 YFSETQ come from the germline V gene. V gave up 0 bases and J gave up 2 bases, with 9 bases separating them. This CDR3 is built from 15 residues. This CDR3 is CASSLGGNPYNEQFF. Here the CDR3 DNA reads TGCGCCAGCAGCTTGGGAGGGAACCCCTACAATGAGCAGTTCTTC. Drawing the rest from reference TRBV5-1 and TRBJ2-1, the complete variable domain is KAGVTQTPRYLIKTRGQQVTLSCSPISGHRSVSWYQQTPGQGLQFLFEYFSETQRNKGNFPGRFSGRQFSNSRSEMNVSTLELGDSALYLCASSLGGNPYNEQFFGPGTRLTVL.

The chain joins TRBV7-2 to TRBJ2-7; D uncertain. This CDR3 comprises 13 residues. Trimming cost V 1 base and J 4 bases, with 8 bases left between them. Germline values: CDR1 SGHTA, CDR2 FQGNSA. The CDR3 DNA is TGTGCCAGCAGCTTAGGGTCAGAATACGAGCAGTACTTC. Residues: CASSLGSEYEQYF.

In regard to this clone: One end of the junction fails to match germline, which may point to a read error. The genes are TRBV7-7 and TRBJ2-1, with no clear D. Germline assignment: CDR1 SSHAT and CDR2 FNYEAQ (reference sequence). The length of the CDR3 is 15 residues. The DNA for the CDR3 is TGTGCTAGCAGCCCCTATTCAAAACCCTACAATGAGCAGTTCTTC. It yields the protein CASSPYSKPYNEQFF.

The V and J genes are TRBV5-1 and TRBJ1-2; 9 nucleotides align to TRBD1. This CDR3 is built from 14 residues. V lost 4 bases and J lost 2; bases outside the gene matches: 3. Germline V CDR1 and CDR2: SGHRS, YFSETQ. CDR3 sequence reads: CASSTGQGNYGYTF. The CDR3 nucleotides read TGCGCCAGCAGCACGGGACAGGGAAACTATGGCTACACCTTC.

V gene TRBV12-5 combines with J gene TRBJ2-5, with 10 nucleotides matching TRBD2. The junction had 5 bases not matched to a gene; V was cut back by 6 bases and J by 1 base. Germline-derived CDR1 and CDR2 are LGHNT and FRNRAP. The CDR3 runs to 15 residues. Written as DNA, the CDR3 is TGTGCTAGTGGACCTCTAGCGGGGGTCCAAGAGACCCAGTACTTC. As protein: CASGPLAGVQETQYF. Filled out from reference TRBV12-5 and TRBJ2-5, the complete variable domain reads DARVTQTPRHKVTEMGQEVTMRCQPILGHNTVFWYRQTMMQGLELLAYFRNRAPLDDSGMPKDRFSAEMPDATLATLKIQPSEPRDSAVYFCASGPLAGVQETQYFGPGTRLLVL.

The chain uses TRBV19 and TRBJ2-3, with 7 bases fitting TRBD1. The germline V gene encodes CDR1 LNHDA and CDR2 SQIVND (reference sequence). V lost 7 bases, J lost 2 bases, and 6 bases stayed unmatched. CDR3 length equals 14 residues. The CDR3 loop reads CASTDRASTDTQYF. The CDR3 coding sequence is TGTGCCAGTACCGACAGGGCATCCACAGATACGCAGTATTTT.

V is TRBV4-1 and J is TRBJ2-1; tentative D call: TRBD2 (5 bases). The ends were cut back, 0 bases at V and 0 bases at J, with 12 bases in the middle. In germline, CDR1 is MGHRA, CDR2 YSYEKL. The CDR3 length is 17 residues. In nucleotides, the CDR3 is TGCGCCAGCAGCCAAGATCCGGAGGCGAGCTCCTACAATGAGCAGTTCTTC. Translating it yields CASSQDPEASSYNEQFF.

As DNA, the CDR3 is TGTGCCAGCACCGCAGCGGGGGGTCGAGTCAAAAACATTCAGTACTTC. This codes for CASTAAGGRVKNIQYF. V usage is TRBV2 and J usage is TRBJ2-4, with 9 positions matching TRBD2. The length of the CDR3 is 16 residues. CDR1 and CDR2 (germline): SNHLY, FYNNEI. V lost 7 bases to trimming and J lost 3 bases; unmatched junction nucleotides: 10.

The chain recombines TRBV4-2 with TRBJ2-1; D not resolved. CDR1 is LGHNA, CDR2 YNFKEQ, per germline. Trimming removed 0 bases at V and 4 bases at J, with 10 bases between. This CDR3 spans 15 amino acids. The CDR3 here is CASSQEKFSYNEQFF. CDR3 bases: TGTGCCAGCAGCCAAGAAAAGTTCAGTTACAATGAGCAGTTCTTC.

In this sample, this clone turned up once. CDR3 amino acids: CASSLGANPNTGELFF. CDR3 coding DNA: TGTGCCAGCAGCTTAGGGGCCAACCCCAACACCGGGGAGCTGTTTTTT. This sequence joins TRBV7-9 and TRBJ2-2; unclear D gene. Germline-derived CDR1 and CDR2 are SEHNR and FQNEAQ (reference sequence). V lost 1 base and J lost 2, with 11 bases in between. This CDR3 has 16 amino acids.

The rearrangement uses TRBV5-5 and TRBJ2-5, with 12 bases that match TRBD2. There are 16 residues in the CDR3. J gave up 2 bases and V 3 bases, and 5 bases lay outside the gene matches. Germline loops: CDR1 SGHKS, CDR2 YYEKEE (reference sequence). The CDR3 loop reads CASSYRLAGVQETQYF. CDR3 coding DNA: TGTGCCAGCAGCTACAGACTAGCGGGGGTACAAGAGACCCAGTACTTC.

CDR3 nucleotides: TGTGCCAGCACCCGGGGTTTTGCCTACAATGAGCAGTTCTTC. Protein: CASTRGFAYNEQFF. The chain employs TRBV11-3 and TRBJ2-1; the D gene is possibly TRBD2 (5 bases). Trimming left V 7 bases short and J 2 bases short, with 12 bases between. The CDR3 has 14 amino acids. Germline CDR1 SGHNT, CDR2 YENEEA.

J is TRBJ1-1 and V is TRBV12-3 or TRBV12-4, with TRBD1 matching 8 bases. This CDR3 comprises 13 residues. Losses at the gene ends were 3 bases for V and 4 bases for J; bases not matched to a gene: 1. In DNA form, the CDR3 reads TGTGCCAGCAGTTTGACAGGGGCCACTGAAGCTTTCTTT. It is translated as CASSLTGATEAFF.

Concerning this clone: The identical CDR3 is also encoded by other nucleotide sequences in the sample. V is TRBV14 and J is TRBJ1-2, with 8 bases lining up with TRBD1. Germline V gene lookup returns CDR1 SGHDN and CDR2 FVKESK. The CDR3 is 15 amino acids. After removal of 1 base from V and 5 bases from J, the junction contained 6 bases not matched to a gene. The DNA of the CDR3 is TGTGCCAGCAGCCAAGTAAGAACAGGGGGTTATGGCTACACCTTC. Translation: CASSQVRTGGYGYTF.

The chain carries TRBV6-5 and TRBJ1-2; 8 positions agree with TRBD1. The CDR3 is made up of 14 amino acids. Losses at the gene ends were 2 bases for V and 6 bases for J; bases not matched to a gene: 5. Germline CDR1 MNHEY, CDR2 SVGAGI. DNA for the CDR3: TGTGCCAGCAGTTACCGACAGGGGAGGAATGGCTACACCTTC. Translated, it gives CASSYRQGRNGYTF.

J is TRBJ2-5 and V is TRBV18; D perhaps matches TRBD1 (5 bases). The CDR3 covers 15 residues. Germline V gene data show CDR1 as KGHSH and CDR2 as LQKENI. V shed 0 bases and J shed 2 bases, with 10 bases lying between them. The CDR3 here is CASSPPLTVQETQYF. The CDR3 nucleotides read TGTGCCAGCTCACCACCTTTGACAGTACAAGAGACCCAGTACTTC.

This clone came up once. This sequence joins TRBV10-1 and TRBJ1-1; perhaps TRBD1 as D (5 bases). This CDR3 region has 15 residues. Trimming stripped 0 bases from V and 5 bases from J, with 13 bases between. In germline, CDR1 is WNHNN, CDR2 SYGVQD (reference sequence). The DNA for the CDR3 is TGCGCCAGCAGTGAGTCTCTAGGGGTAGGGACTGAAGCTTTCTTT. It yields the protein CASSESLGVGTEAFF.

This clone appeared a few times. V is TRBV3-1 (or the pseudogene TRBV3-2) and J is TRBJ1-1, with TRBD1 identical over 8 bases. Germline V gene sequence: CDR1 LGHDT, CDR2 YNNKEL (reference sequence). The V gene end was trimmed by 2 bases and the J gene end by 4 bases; junction bases not matched to a gene: 3. This CDR3 is 14 amino acids long. CDR3: CASSQMDRATEAFF. The CDR3, as DNA: TGTGCCAGCAGCCAAATGGACAGGGCCACTGAAGCTTTCTTT.

This clone showed up just once. The V and J genes are TRBV24-1 and TRBJ1-3; no clear D gene. Per germline, CDR1 KGHDR and CDR2 SFDVKD. V was clipped by 4 bases and J by 3 bases, with 9 bases between them. The CDR3 is made up of 14 amino acids. CDR3 protein: CATSDSEGGNTIYF. In nucleotides, the CDR3 is TGTGCCACCAGTGACTCAGAGGGTGGAAACACCATATATTTT.

In nucleotides, the CDR3 is TGTGCCAGCACCTCAAGTCGTGGGACTAGCGGGGGGGTAAGCTCCTACGAGCAGTACTTC. It yields the protein CASTSSRGTSGGVSSYEQYF. The chain couples TRBV3-1 (or the pseudogene TRBV3-2) to TRBJ2-7; 16 bases align to TRBD2. The CDR3 sequence is 20 residues long. Trimming removed 7 bases from V and 0 bases from J; junction bases left unmatched: 15. CDR1 and CDR2 from the germline V gene are LGHDT and YNNKEL (reference sequence).

The chain links TRBV19 to TRBJ2-1; D perhaps matches TRBD1 (6 bases). CDR3 size: 13 residues. CDR1 and CDR2 from the germline V gene are LNHDA and SQIVND (reference sequence). Trimming took 5 bases from V and 12 from J, leaving 17 bases between them. CDR3 DNA sequence: TGTGCCAGTAGTGTCCGGGACACCTTCCCGCAGTTCTTC. Translated, it gives CASSVRDTFPQFF.

This clone was detected once. This rearrangement joins TRBV11-2 to TRBJ1-2; D not resolved. CDR3 size: 14 residues. V lost 5 bases and J lost 8, with 18 bases in between. Germline V gene data show CDR1 as SGHAT and CDR2 as FQNNGV. The CDR3 region has the DNA TGTGCCAGCAGCCGCGGCCCTTCATCCGTAGGCTACACCTTC. Protein: CASSRGPSSVGYTF. The full variable domain, rest sourced from reference TRBV11-2 and TRBJ1-2, is EAGVAQSPRYKIIEKRQSVAFWCNPISGHATLYWYQQILGQGPKLLIQFQNNGVVDDSQLPKDRFSAERLKGVDSTLKIQPAKLEDSAVYLCASSRGPSSVGYTFGSGTRLTVV.